Listed here are 15 T cell receptor beta chains from one sample, sequenced in a study of control samples from healthy donors and cancer patients (dated by TCRdb to the early 2020s). Preparation of the library involved the immunoSEQ multiplex PCR assay. Imported from immuneACCESS, the table was reduced by TCRdb to in-frame sequences with V and J called. These copies leave out some clones; in studies compared against another copy, an unresolved V gene accounts for under half, and the cause of the remainder is not known. Within this sample are tens of thousands of clones, with about 79% of them counted one time only. The leading ten clones occupy around 10% of the sample. The sample consisted of PBMCs. These receptors were obtained from a man aged 60 to 69 with head and neck cancer.

V is TRBV6-8 and J is TRBJ1-5; D might be TRBD1 (6 bases). The V gene's germline CDR1 is MNHGY and CDR2 SAAAGT. V lost 6 bases, J lost 7 bases, and 16 bases lay in between. CDR3 size: 14 residues. Here the CDR3 reads CASSPGTPRQPQHF. CDR3 bases: TGTGCCAGCAGCCCCGGGACACCCAGGCAGCCCCAGCATTTT.

The V gene is TRBV6-2 or TRBV6-3, the J gene TRBJ1-2; weak D call: TRBD1 (6 bases). CDR1 MNHEY and CDR2 SVGEGT come from the germline V gene. The V and J ends lost 3 bases and 3 bases respectively, with 14 bases between them. This CDR3 comprises 15 residues. CDR3 sequence reads: CASSYPYRDDYGYTF. In nucleotides, the CDR3 is TGTGCCAGCAGTTATCCGTACAGGGATGACTATGGCTACACCTTC.

The chain combines TRBV6-5 with TRBJ1-4, with TRBD1 matching 7 bases. The trim removed 7 bases at V and 6 bases at J, leaving 8 bases unmatched. The CDR3 has 14 amino acids. Germline V lookup: CDR1 MNHEY, CDR2 SVGAGI. CDR3 region: CASNQQGSHEKLFF. Written as DNA, the CDR3 is TGTGCCAGCAACCAACAGGGGTCCCATGAAAAACTGTTTTTT.

This clone was counted a single time. The chain couples TRBV3-1 (or the pseudogene TRBV3-2) to TRBJ2-1, with unresolved D. Germline V gene data show CDR1 as LGHDT and CDR2 as YNNKEL (reference sequence). The CDR3 is 11 amino acids. V lost 2 bases and J lost 9, with 5 bases in between. The CDR3: CASSQYPEQFF. The CDR3 DNA follows: TGTGCCAGCAGCCAATATCCTGAGCAGTTCTTC.

The chain has TRBV27 and TRBJ2-1; a possible D gene is TRBD2 (6 bases). Germline loops: CDR1 MNHEY, CDR2 SMNVEV (reference sequence). The CDR3 loop spans 16 amino acids. The ends were cut back, 6 bases at V and 2 bases at J, with 17 bases in the middle. The CDR3 loop reads CASRRDVAVPYNEQFF. The CDR3 DNA reads as TGTGCCAGCAGGCGGGACGTCGCTGTGCCCTACAATGAGCAGTTCTTC.

The chain links TRBV24-1 to TRBJ2-3, with 8 bases identical to TRBD1. This CDR3 is 15 amino acids long. After removal of 2 bases from V and 5 bases from J, the junction contained 5 bases not matched to a gene. Per the germline V gene, CDR1 is KGHDR and CDR2 is SFDVKD. Here the CDR3 reads CATSDSTGAGDTQYF. The CDR3 DNA reads as TGTGCCACCAGTGATTCGACAGGGGCAGGAGATACGCAGTATTTT.

Only a few counts were recorded for this clone. The gene calls are TRBV5-1 and TRBJ2-7, with D perhaps given as TRBD1 or TRBD2 (5 bases each). V shed 2 bases and J shed 0 bases, with 15 bases lying between them. The CDR3 spans 16 residues. CDR1 SGHRS and CDR2 YFSETQ come from the germline V gene. CDR3: CASSFLRGPSSYEQYF. The CDR3 region has the DNA TGCGCCAGCAGCTTCCTGAGGGGCCCCAGCTCCTACGAGCAGTACTTC.

CDR3 nucleotides: TGTGCCAGCAGTGAAGAGATTTCCCGGGTAGGAAATGGCTACACCTTC. Encoded protein: CASSEEISRVGNGYTF. The chain combines TRBV6-1 with TRBJ1-2; no firm D call. CDR1 and CDR2 (germline): MNHNS, SASEGT. V was shortened by 1 base and J by 6 bases, with 18 bases between the two germline ends. The CDR3 is 16 residues long.

The genes are TRBV6-5 and TRBJ1-1, with D unclear. The CDR3 runs 13 residues. With 2 bases removed from V and 5 bases from J, the gap between germline ends came to 9 bases. Germline V gene lookup returns CDR1 MNHEY and CDR2 SVGAGI. The CDR3 here is CASSYQRQTEAFF. For the CDR3, the DNA is TGTGCCAGCAGTTACCAGCGGCAAACTGAAGCTTTCTTT.

This clone has a single count. This chain links TRBV27 with TRBJ1-2, with a possible D match to TRBD1 (6 bases). V was shortened by 7 bases and J by 2 bases, with 17 bases between the two germline ends. The germline V gene encodes CDR1 MNHEY and CDR2 SMNVEV (reference sequence). This CDR3 region has 15 residues. The CDR3 bases are TGTGCCAGCAAACTCGCTGGGGGCCTGAACTATGGCTACACCTTC. It encodes CASKLAGGLNYGYTF.

This chain uses TRBV12-3 or TRBV12-4 with TRBJ2-7; unclear D gene. CDR3 length: 13 amino acids. The V gene lost 6 bases and the J gene lost 3 bases, with 12 bases spanning the gap. The CDR3 coding sequence is TGTGCCAGCAGGGGCGTGACGATCTACGAGCAGTACTTC. Its protein is CASRGVTIYEQYF.

The chain combines TRBV2 with TRBJ2-2; D possibly corresponds to TRBD1 (5 bases). CDR1 and CDR2 (germline): SNHLY, FYNNEI. The CDR3 length is 12 residues. Trimming took off 8 bases at V and 3 bases at J, with 7 bases between the two ends. DNA for the CDR3: TGTGCCAGCGGCAGGGACACCGGGGAGCTGTTTTTT. It translates to CASGRDTGELFF.

The chain employs TRBV12-3 or TRBV12-4 and TRBJ2-7; D call uncertain. The CDR3 extends over 13 amino acids. V was pared by 6 bases and J by 4 bases, with 13 bases between. CDR3 in amino acids: CASSPGFSYEQYF. In DNA, the CDR3 is TGTGCCAGCAGCCCCGGTTTTTCATACGAGCAGTACTTC.

V and J are TRBV20-1 and TRBJ1-3; no definite D call. The CDR3 consists of 11 residues. V gave up 5 bases and J gave up 3 bases, with 5 bases separating them. Germline loops: CDR1 DFQATT, CDR2 SNEGSKA (reference sequence). The CDR3 here is CSALRGNTIYF. The CDR3 nucleotides are TGCAGTGCTCTCCGTGGAAACACCATATATTTT.

The J gene is TRBJ2-7, the V gene TRBV28; D is undetermined. The germline V and J ends were trimmed by 6 bases and 0 bases, with 6 bases remaining between them. The CDR3 is 12 amino acids. Germline V CDR1 and CDR2: MDHEN, SYDVKM. Here the CDR3 DNA reads TGTGCCAGCAGCCCTTCCTCCTACGAGCAGTACTTC. Amino acid sequence: CASSPSSYEQYF.